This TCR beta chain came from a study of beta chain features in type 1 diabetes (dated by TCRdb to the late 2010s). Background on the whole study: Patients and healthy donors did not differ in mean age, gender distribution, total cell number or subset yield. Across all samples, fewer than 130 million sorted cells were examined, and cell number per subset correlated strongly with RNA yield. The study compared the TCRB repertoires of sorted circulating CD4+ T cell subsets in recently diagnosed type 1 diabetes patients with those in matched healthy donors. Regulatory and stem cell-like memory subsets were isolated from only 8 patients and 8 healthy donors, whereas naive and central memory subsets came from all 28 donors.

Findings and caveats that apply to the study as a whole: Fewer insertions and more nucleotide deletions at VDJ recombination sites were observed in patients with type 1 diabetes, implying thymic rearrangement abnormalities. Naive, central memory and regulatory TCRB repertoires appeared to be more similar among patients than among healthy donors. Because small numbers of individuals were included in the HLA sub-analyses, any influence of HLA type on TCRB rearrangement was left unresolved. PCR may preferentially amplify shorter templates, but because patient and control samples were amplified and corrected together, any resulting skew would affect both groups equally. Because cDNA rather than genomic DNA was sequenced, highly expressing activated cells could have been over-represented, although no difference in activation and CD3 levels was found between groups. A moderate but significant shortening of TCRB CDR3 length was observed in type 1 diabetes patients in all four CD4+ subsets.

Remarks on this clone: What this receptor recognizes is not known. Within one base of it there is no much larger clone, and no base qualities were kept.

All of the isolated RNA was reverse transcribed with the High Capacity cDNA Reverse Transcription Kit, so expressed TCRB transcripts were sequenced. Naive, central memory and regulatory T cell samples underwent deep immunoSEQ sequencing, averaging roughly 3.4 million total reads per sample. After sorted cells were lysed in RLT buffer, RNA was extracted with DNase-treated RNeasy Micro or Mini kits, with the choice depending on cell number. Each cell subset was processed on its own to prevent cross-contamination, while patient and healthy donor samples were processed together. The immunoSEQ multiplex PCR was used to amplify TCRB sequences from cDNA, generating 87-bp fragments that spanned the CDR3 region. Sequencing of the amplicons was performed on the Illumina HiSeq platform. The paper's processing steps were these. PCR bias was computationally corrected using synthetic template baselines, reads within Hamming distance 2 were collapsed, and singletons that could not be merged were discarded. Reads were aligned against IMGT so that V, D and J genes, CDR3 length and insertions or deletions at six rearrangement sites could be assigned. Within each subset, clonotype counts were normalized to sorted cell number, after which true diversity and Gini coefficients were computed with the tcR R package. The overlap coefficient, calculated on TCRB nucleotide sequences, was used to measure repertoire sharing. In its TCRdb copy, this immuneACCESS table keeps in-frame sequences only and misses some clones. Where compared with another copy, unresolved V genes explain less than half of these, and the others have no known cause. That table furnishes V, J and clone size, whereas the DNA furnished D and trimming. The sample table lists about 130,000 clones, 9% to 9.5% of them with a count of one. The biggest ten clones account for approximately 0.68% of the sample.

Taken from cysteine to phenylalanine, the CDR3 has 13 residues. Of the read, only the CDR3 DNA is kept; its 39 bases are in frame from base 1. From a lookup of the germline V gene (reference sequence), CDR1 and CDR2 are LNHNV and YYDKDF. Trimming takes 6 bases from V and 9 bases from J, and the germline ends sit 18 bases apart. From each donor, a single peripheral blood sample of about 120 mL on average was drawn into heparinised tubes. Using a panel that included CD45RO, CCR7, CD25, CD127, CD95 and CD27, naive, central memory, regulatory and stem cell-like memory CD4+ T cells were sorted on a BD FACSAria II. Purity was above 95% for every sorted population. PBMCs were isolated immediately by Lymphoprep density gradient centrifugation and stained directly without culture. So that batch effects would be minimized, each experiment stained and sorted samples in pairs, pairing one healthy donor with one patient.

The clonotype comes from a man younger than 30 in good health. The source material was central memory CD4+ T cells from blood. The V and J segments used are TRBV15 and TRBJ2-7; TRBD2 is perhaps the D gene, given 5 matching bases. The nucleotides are TGTGCCACCAGGAGTAGCGACACGAGCGGGCAGTACTTC. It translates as CATRSSDTSGQYF.